What follows describes a single TCR beta chain. The record originates from a study of blood T cell repertoires in COVID-19. Libraries were prepared by immunoSEQ multiplex PCR; TCRdb keeps only in-frame clonotypes and omits some of them. In the table there are roughly 150,000 clones, roughly four fifths of which are singletons. CDR1 MNHEY and CDR2 SMNVEV come from the germline V gene (reference sequence). V lost 5 bases and J lost 2, with 17 bases in between. This CDR3 comprises 16 residues. Sequencing input: peripheral blood. The chain has TRBV27 and TRBJ2-3, with D unresolved. The origin of this receptor is an elderly woman with acute or convalescent COVID-19. In DNA, the CDR3 is TGTGCCAGCAGTCCCTCGACCCCCGGGTTCACAGATACGCAGTATTTT. It yields the protein CASSPSTPGFTDTQYF.